The 28 T cell receptor beta chains below all came from one sample that was sequenced in a study of T-cell memory formation after mild COVID-19. Using its own MiXCR run on the 5' RACE reads, TCRdb lists one record per CDR3 protein. The data contain 80,000 to 130,000 distinct CDR3 sequences, approximately 12% of them singletons. Sequenced input: PBMCs or a T cell subset sorted from them (not recorded which). The receptors stem from a man younger than 35 who had mild COVID-19 (a few samples of this study predate the infection). Cell type and time point are not known.

V and J are TRBV7-2 and TRBJ1-1, with D unresolved. Germline V gives CDR1 SGHTA, CDR2 FQGNSA. Trimming cost V 3 bases and J 3 bases, with 11 bases left between them. This CDR3 contains 14 residues. CDR3 bases: TGTGCCAGCAGCTTTAGTCGTGGGTACACTGAAGCTTTCTTT. Its translation: CASSFSRGYTEAFF.

The rearrangement links TRBV7-9 to TRBJ2-7; possible D gene TRBD2, 6 bases. The CDR3 length is 15 residues. V lost 2 bases and J lost 4, with 15 bases in between. Germline-derived CDR1 and CDR2 are SEHNR and FQNEAQ (reference sequence). CDR3 amino acids: CASSLSRDSMYEQYF. CDR3 sequence (DNA): TGTGCCAGCAGCTTATCCCGGGACTCCATGTACGAGCAGTACTTC.

The chain employs TRBV7-9 and TRBJ1-2, with no clear D. The CDR3 is made up of 15 amino acids. Germline lookup yields CDR1 SEHNR and CDR2 FQNEAQ (reference sequence). The V end was cut by 5 bases, the J end by 3 bases, with 16 bases between. The CDR3 loop reads CASSRASEDHYGYTF. CDR3 nucleotide sequence: TGTGCCAGCAGCCGCGCCAGCGAGGACCACTATGGCTACACCTTC.

This clonotype was counted only a few times. The chain employs TRBV16 and TRBJ1-6, with TRBD1 identical over 8 bases. Germline V gives CDR1 KGHSY, CDR2 FQNENV. Germline trimming cut 4 bases from V and 9 bases from J; bases unmatched to any gene: 5. This CDR3 is built from 14 residues. CDR3 loop: CASSPTGVGSPLHF. The CDR3 DNA reads as TGTGCCAGCAGCCCGACAGGGGTCGGTTCACCCCTCCACTTT.

In its sample, this clonotype was seen many times. The gene calls are TRBV25-1 and TRBJ2-2, with D tentatively TRBD2 (5 bases). The CDR3 runs 16 residues. Germline V gene sequence: CDR1 MGHDK, CDR2 SYGVNS. V was cut by 5 bases and J by 1 base, with 14 bases left in between. CDR3 nucleotide sequence: TGTGCCAGCAGTTTCCTCTCTGGAGGGAACACCGGGGAGCTGTTTTTT. Protein product: CASSFLSGGNTGELFF.

This clonotype was detected a few times. This chain uses TRBV27 with TRBJ2-7, with TRBD2 matching over 8 bases. Germline trimming cut 3 bases from V and 4 bases from J; bases unmatched to any gene: 8. Per the germline V gene, CDR1 is MNHEY and CDR2 is SMNVEV (reference sequence). The CDR3 is 15 amino acids. The chain's CDR3 is CASSFGAGGSYEQYF. The DNA for the CDR3 is TGTGCCAGCAGTTTCGGTGCGGGGGGATCGTACGAGCAGTACTTC.

This clonotype appeared a few times. This rearrangement joins TRBV5-4 to TRBJ2-7; D remains unclear. The CDR3 loop spans 13 amino acids. Trimming shortened V by 2 bases and J by 3 bases, and 9 bases separated the two germline ends. In germline, CDR1 is SGHNT, CDR2 YYREEE (reference sequence). The CDR3 region is CASSFLGSYEQYV. In nucleotides, the CDR3 is TGTGCCAGCAGCTTCCTAGGCAGCTACGAGCAGTACGTC.

This clonotype turned up a few times. J is TRBJ1-2 and V is TRBV28; the D is unclear. The CDR3 runs to 14 residues. Germline V gene sequence: CDR1 MDHEN, CDR2 SYDVKM. V lost 4 bases and J lost 1, with 10 bases in between. The CDR3 nucleotides read TGTGCCAGCAGTTCCGAGCTTAATAACTATGGCTACACCTTC. Amino acid sequence: CASSSELNNYGYTF.

This rearrangement joins TRBV7-9 to TRBJ2-5; no reliable D call. CDR1 and CDR2 (germline): SEHNR, FQNEAQ (reference sequence). Trimming removed 6 bases from V and 5 bases from J, with 19 bases in between. This CDR3 comprises 15 residues. Here the CDR3 reads CASRPTVFVSETQYF. CDR3 DNA: TGTGCCAGCAGGCCAACGGTGTTTGTGTCGGAGACCCAGTACTTC.

About this clonotype: Just one base apart from a much larger clone, this may be a read error. The chain has TRBV3-1 and TRBJ1-1, with no clear D. Trimming cost V 2 bases and J 0 bases, with 4 bases left between them. This CDR3 is 13 amino acids long. The germline gives CDR1 LGHDT, CDR2 YNNKEL (reference sequence). The CDR3 bases are TGTGCCAGCAGCCAAAGGGTGAACACTGAAGCTTTCTTT. This sequence encodes CASSQRVNTEAFF.

The chain combines TRBV4-1 with TRBJ2-1; 11 positions agree with TRBD2. This CDR3 spans 15 amino acids. The germline gives CDR1 MGHRA, CDR2 YSYEKL. Trimming removed 6 bases from V and 7 bases from J; junction bases left unmatched: 8. CDR3 DNA sequence: TGCGCCAGCAGACCTACTAGCGGGGGTCGGAATGAGCAGTTCTTC. This codes for CASRPTSGGRNEQFF.

The sample holds a few counts of this clonotype. V is TRBV12-3 or TRBV12-4 and J is TRBJ1-1, with TRBD1 identical over 7 bases. With 4 bases clipped from V and 2 bases from J, the junction kept 4 bases outside the gene matches. The CDR3 runs to 14 residues. The CDR3 sequence: CASSSGQINTEAFF. In DNA, the CDR3 is TGTGCCAGCAGTTCGGGACAGATTAACACTGAAGCTTTCTTT.

The V and J genes are TRBV28 and TRBJ1-5; D not certain. The CDR3 has 15 amino acids. The V gene's germline CDR1 is MDHEN and CDR2 SYDVKM. Trimming removed 5 bases at V and 6 bases at J, with 17 bases between. CDR3 region: CASSGDRIRGQPQHF. The CDR3 DNA is TGTGCCAGCAGTGGGGATCGAATCCGCGGTCAGCCCCAGCATTTT.

The chain uses TRBV4-3 and TRBJ2-3; TRBD2 might be the D (5 bases). This CDR3 contains 15 residues. Trimming took 0 bases from V and 2 from J, leaving 9 bases between them. Germline-derived CDR1 and CDR2 are LGHNA and YSLEER. CDR3 sequence reads: CASSQDGLVTDTQYF. CDR3 DNA sequence: TGCGCCAGCAGCCAAGACGGACTGGTCACAGATACGCAGTATTTT.

The CDR3 region has the DNA TGTGCCAGCAGCTTAGCGGGGGCGGCCTACAATGAGCAGTTCTTC. Its protein product is CASSLAGAAYNEQFF. The V and J genes are TRBV7-8 and TRBJ2-1, with D perhaps matching TRBD1 (6 bases). Germline loops: CDR1 SGHVS, CDR2 FQNEAQ. The CDR3 contains 15 residues. Deletions cut 0 bases from V and 2 bases from J, with 8 bases between.

The CDR3 is CASRPGTKSNQPQHF. In DNA, the CDR3 is TGTGCCAGCAGACCCGGGACAAAAAGCAATCAGCCCCAGCATTTT. The V call is TRBV12-3 or TRBV12-4, the J call TRBJ1-5, with a possible D match to TRBD1 (6 bases). The CDR3 runs to 15 residues. V dropped 6 bases and J dropped 1 base, with 13 bases sitting between them.

This clonotype was found a few times. This rearrangement joins TRBV6-2 or TRBV6-3 to TRBJ1-1; 8 bases map to TRBD1. The V gene's germline CDR1 is MNHEY and CDR2 SVGEGT. The CDR3 loop spans 15 amino acids. V lost 7 bases to trimming and J lost 3 bases; unmatched junction nucleotides: 10. Here the CDR3 reads CASITRTGLDTEAFF. CDR3 DNA: TGTGCCAGCATCACAAGGACAGGGCTGGACACTGAAGCTTTCTTT.

This clonotype was seen repeatedly, ten times or more. The chain combines TRBV5-1 with TRBJ1-1; D is unclear. The CDR3 runs 12 residues. The germline V gene encodes CDR1 SGHRS and CDR2 YFSETQ. V lost 1 base, J lost 5 bases, and 6 bases lay in between. The DNA of the CDR3 is TGCGCCAGCAGCTTGACGGGAACTGAAGCTTTCTTT. Translating it yields CASSLTGTEAFF.

This clonotype was observed a few times. This chain joins TRBV3-1 and TRBJ2-1, with D perhaps being TRBD1 or TRBD2 (5 bases each). The CDR3 totals 15 residues. The V end lost 4 bases, the J end lost 3 bases, and 13 bases lay between the germline ends. Germline lookup yields CDR1 LGHDT and CDR2 YNNKEL (reference sequence). The CDR3 region is CASSPFRGNYNEQFF. In DNA form, the CDR3 reads TGTGCCAGCAGCCCTTTTCGGGGCAACTACAATGAGCAGTTCTTC.

The V gene is TRBV6-2 or TRBV6-3, the J gene TRBJ2-7; possibly TRBD1 for D (6 bases). CDR1 MNHEY and CDR2 SVGEGT come from the germline V gene. V dropped 0 bases and J dropped 6 bases, with 18 bases sitting between them. The CDR3 has 16 amino acids. The CDR3 region is CASSYSPSGDYSEQYV. CDR3 sequence (DNA): TGTGCCAGCAGTTACTCGCCATCAGGGGATTATAGCGAGCAGTACGTC.

This clonotype appeared a few times. The V call is TRBV6-6, the J call TRBJ2-5; TRBD1 aligns across 8 bases. V gave up 4 bases and J gave up 3 bases; unmatched junction bases: 4. Germline V gene data show CDR1 as MNHNY and CDR2 as SVGAGI (reference sequence). There are 14 residues in the CDR3. The CDR3 DNA reads as TGTGCCAGCAGTTCCTCGGACAGGGAAGAGACCCAGTACTTC. Residues: CASSSSDREETQYF.

This clonotype showed up many times. The genes are TRBV7-9 and TRBJ2-2; 10 positions match TRBD2. Germline V gene data show CDR1 as SEHNR and CDR2 as FQNEAQ (reference sequence). This CDR3 is built from 18 residues. V was pared by 2 bases and J by 3 bases, with 9 bases of the junction left unmatched. The DNA of the CDR3 is TGTGCCAGCAGCTTAAGCCAGCGGGGGGGTCCCGACACCGGGGAGCTGTTTTTT. This translates into CASSLSQRGGPDTGELFF.

In its sample, this clonotype was seen many times. This rearrangement joins TRBV4-3 to TRBJ2-1, with 8 bases aligning to TRBD1. This CDR3 comprises 16 residues. The germline V gene has CDR1 LGHNA and CDR2 YSLEER. V lost 0 bases to trimming and J lost 9 bases; unmatched junction nucleotides: 10. Written as DNA, the CDR3 is TGCGCCAGCAGCCAAGATTCAGGGGGCGCGGTCAGTGAGCAGTTCTTC. Translation gives CASSQDSGGAVSEQFF.

The sample holds one count of this clonotype. The chain couples TRBV10-3 to TRBJ1-2; the match to TRBD1 covers 7 bases. This CDR3 has 12 residues. V was clipped by 4 bases and J by 8 bases; unmatched bases: 4. Looked up from germline, CDR1 is ENHRY and CDR2 is SYGVKD. CDR3 sequence: CAISGTGGGYTF. The CDR3 region has the DNA TGTGCCATCAGTGGGACAGGTGGCGGCTACACCTTC.

V gene TRBV7-2 combines with J gene TRBJ1-2; 9 nucleotides align to TRBD1. The CDR3 runs to 16 residues. V shed 5 bases, J shed 8 bases, and the junction held 15 bases outside the gene matches. Looked up from germline, CDR1 is SGHTA and CDR2 is FQGNSA. The CDR3: CASSHDPGTGIEGYTF. CDR3 nucleotide sequence: TGTGCCAGCAGCCATGATCCCGGGACAGGGATAGAGGGCTACACCTTC.

This clonotype was picked up many times. V usage is TRBV4-2 and J usage is TRBJ2-3, with D maybe TRBD1 (6 bases). V lost 1 base to trimming and J lost 0 bases, with 11 bases between them. Per germline, CDR1 LGHNA and CDR2 YNFKEQ. The CDR3 runs 16 residues. The CDR3 sequence is CASSQGDRPSTDTQYF. The CDR3 region has the DNA TGTGCCAGCAGCCAAGGTGACAGGCCCAGCACAGATACGCAGTATTTT.

This clonotype was detected a few times. V usage is TRBV7-9 and J usage is TRBJ1-2; 7 bases agree with TRBD1. Trimming at V came to 6 bases and at J to 2 bases, leaving 6 bases not matched to a gene. The CDR3 spans 14 residues. The germline V gene encodes CDR1 SEHNR and CDR2 FQNEAQ (reference sequence). The chain's CDR3 is CASSTDRANYGYTF. CDR3 coding DNA: TGTGCCAGCAGTACAGACAGGGCAAACTATGGCTACACCTTC.

V gene TRBV4-2 combines with J gene TRBJ2-3, with 7 bases aligning to TRBD2. V lost 0 bases to trimming and J lost 1 base; unmatched junction nucleotides: 7. Germline CDR1 LGHNA, CDR2 YNFKEQ. The CDR3 sequence is 17 residues long. The CDR3 loop is CASSQDYSGGGTDTQYF. In DNA form, the CDR3 reads TGTGCCAGCAGCCAAGATTACTCGGGAGGAGGCACAGATACGCAGTATTTT.